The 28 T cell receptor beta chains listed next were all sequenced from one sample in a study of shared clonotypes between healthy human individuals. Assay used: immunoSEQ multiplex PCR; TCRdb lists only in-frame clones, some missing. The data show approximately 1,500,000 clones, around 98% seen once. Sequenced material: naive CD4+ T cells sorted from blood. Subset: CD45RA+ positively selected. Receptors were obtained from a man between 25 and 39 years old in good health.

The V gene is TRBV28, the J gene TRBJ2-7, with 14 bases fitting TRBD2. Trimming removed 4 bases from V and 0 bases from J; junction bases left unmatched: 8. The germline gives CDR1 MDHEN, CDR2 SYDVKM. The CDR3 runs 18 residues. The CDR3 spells CASSSVRTSGRNSYEQYF. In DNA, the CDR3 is TGTGCCAGCAGTTCCGTCCGGACTAGCGGGAGGAACTCCTACGAGCAGTACTTC.

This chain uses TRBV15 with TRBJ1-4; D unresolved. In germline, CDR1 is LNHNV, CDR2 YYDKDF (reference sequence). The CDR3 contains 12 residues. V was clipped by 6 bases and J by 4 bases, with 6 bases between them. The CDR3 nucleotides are TGTGCCACCAGGCAGGATAATGAAAAACTGTTTTTT. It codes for CATRQDNEKLFF.

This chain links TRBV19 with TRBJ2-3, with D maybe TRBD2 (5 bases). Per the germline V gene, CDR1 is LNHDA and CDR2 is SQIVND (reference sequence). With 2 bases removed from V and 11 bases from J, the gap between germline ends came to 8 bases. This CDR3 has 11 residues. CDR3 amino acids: CASSIREQQYF. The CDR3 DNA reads TGTGCCAGTAGTATAAGGGAGCAGCAGTATTTT.

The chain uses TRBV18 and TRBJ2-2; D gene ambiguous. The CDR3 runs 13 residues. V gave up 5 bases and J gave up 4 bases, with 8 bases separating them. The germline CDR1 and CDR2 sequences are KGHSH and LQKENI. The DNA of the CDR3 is TGTGCCAGCTCATCGCAGCTCACCGGGGAGCTGTTTTTT. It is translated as CASSSQLTGELFF.

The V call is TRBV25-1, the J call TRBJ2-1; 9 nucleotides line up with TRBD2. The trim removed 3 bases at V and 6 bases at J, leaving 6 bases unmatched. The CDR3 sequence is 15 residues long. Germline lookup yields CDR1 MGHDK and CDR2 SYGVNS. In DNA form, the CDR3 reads TGTGCCAGCAGTGATGGCGGGAGGGCCGTCAATGAGCAGTTCTTC. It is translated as CASSDGGRAVNEQFF. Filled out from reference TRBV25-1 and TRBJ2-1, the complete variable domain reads EADIYQTPRYLVIGTGKKITLECSQTMGHDKMYWYQQDPGMELHLIHYSYGVNSTEKGDLSSESTVSRIRTEHFPLTLESARPSHTSQYLCASSDGGRAVNEQFFGPGTRLTVL.

CDR3 region: CASSEWRGPENEQFF. The CDR3 DNA is TGTGCCAGCAGTGAATGGCGGGGGCCAGAAAATGAGCAGTTCTTC. The genes are TRBV2 and TRBJ2-1, with D perhaps TRBD2 (7 bases). The CDR3 sequence is 15 residues long. The germline V gene has CDR1 SNHLY and CDR2 FYNNEI. V was shortened by 2 bases and J by 7 bases, with 15 bases between the two germline ends.

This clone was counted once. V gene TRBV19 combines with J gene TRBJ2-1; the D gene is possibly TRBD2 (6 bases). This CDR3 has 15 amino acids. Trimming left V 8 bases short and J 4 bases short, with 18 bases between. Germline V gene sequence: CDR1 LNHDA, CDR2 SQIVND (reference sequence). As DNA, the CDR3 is TGTGCCAGTGGTTCGACTAGATTGGGGTACAATGAGCAGTTCTTC. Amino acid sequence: CASGSTRLGYNEQFF. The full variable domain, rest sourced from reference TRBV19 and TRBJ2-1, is DGGITQSPKYLFRKEGQNVTLSCEQNLNHDAMYWYRQDPGQGLRLIYYSQIVNDFQKGDIAEGYSVSREKKESFPLTVTSAQKNPTAFYLCASGSTRLGYNEQFFGPGTRLTVL.

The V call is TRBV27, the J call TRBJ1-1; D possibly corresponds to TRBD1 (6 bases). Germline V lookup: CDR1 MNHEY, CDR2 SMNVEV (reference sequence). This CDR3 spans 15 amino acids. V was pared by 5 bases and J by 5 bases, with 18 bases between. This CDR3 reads CASSRVTGTLTEAFF. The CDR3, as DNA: TGTGCCAGCAGTAGGGTGACAGGCACGTTAACTGAAGCTTTCTTT.

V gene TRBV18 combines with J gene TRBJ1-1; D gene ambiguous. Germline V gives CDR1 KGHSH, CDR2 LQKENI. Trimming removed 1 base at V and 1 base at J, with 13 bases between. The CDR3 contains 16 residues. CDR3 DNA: TGTGCCAGCTCACCACTGCCCGCAGACACGAACACTGAAGCTTTCTTT. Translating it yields CASSPLPADTNTEAFF.

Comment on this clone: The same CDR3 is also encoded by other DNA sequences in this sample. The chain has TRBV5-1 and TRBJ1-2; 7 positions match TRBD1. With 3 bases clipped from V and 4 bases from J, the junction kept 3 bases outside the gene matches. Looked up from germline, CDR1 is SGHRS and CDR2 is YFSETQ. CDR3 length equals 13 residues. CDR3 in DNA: TGCGCCAGCAGCTCGGGACAGTCCTATGGCTACACCTTC. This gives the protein CASSSGQSYGYTF.

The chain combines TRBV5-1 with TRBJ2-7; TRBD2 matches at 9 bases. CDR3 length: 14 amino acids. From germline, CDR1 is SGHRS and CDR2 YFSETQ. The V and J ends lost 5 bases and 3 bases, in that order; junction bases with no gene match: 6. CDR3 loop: CASSSRTSVYEQYF. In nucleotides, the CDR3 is TGCGCCAGCAGTTCCCGGACTAGCGTCTACGAGCAGTACTTC.

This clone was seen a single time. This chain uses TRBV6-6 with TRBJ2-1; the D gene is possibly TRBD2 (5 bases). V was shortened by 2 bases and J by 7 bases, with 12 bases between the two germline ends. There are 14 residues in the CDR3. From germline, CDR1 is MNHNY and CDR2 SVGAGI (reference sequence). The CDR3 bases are TGTGCCAGCAGTTACGAGGCTCGCGGGAATGAGCAGTTCTTC. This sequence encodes CASSYEARGNEQFF.

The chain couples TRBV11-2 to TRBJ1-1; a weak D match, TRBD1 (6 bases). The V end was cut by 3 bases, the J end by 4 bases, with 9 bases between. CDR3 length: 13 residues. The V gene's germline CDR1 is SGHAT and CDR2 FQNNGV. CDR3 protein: CASSFGGPTEAFF. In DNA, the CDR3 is TGTGCCAGCAGCTTCGGGGGCCCCACTGAAGCTTTCTTT. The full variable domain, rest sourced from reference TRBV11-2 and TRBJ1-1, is EAGVAQSPRYKIIEKRQSVAFWCNPISGHATLYWYQQILGQGPKLLIQFQNNGVVDDSQLPKDRFSAERLKGVDSTLKIQPAKLEDSAVYLCASSFGGPTEAFFGQGTRLTVV.

CDR3 loop: CASSESTSGRAPEQYF. The DNA for the CDR3 is TGTGCCAGCAGTGAATCGACTAGCGGGAGGGCTCCCGAGCAGTACTTC. The V gene is TRBV2, the J gene TRBJ2-7; TRBD2 matches 14 bases. This CDR3 is built from 16 residues. The germline V gene has CDR1 SNHLY and CDR2 FYNNEI. Trimming took 2 bases from V and 6 from J; bases not matched to a gene: 6. The whole variable domain, remainder taken from reference TRBV2 and TRBJ2-7, is EPEVTQTPSHQVTQMGQEVILRCVPISNHLYFYWYRQILGQKVEFLVSFYNNEISEKSEIFDDQFSVERPDGSNFTLKIRSTKLEDSAMYFCASSESTSGRAPEQYFGPGTRLTVT.

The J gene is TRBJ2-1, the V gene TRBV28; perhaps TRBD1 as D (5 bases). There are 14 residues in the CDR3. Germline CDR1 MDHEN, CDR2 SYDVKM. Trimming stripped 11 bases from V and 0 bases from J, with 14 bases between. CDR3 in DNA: TGTGCCCTAAAGGGGCCAAGCTCCTACAATGAGCAGTTCTTC. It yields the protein CALKGPSSYNEQFF. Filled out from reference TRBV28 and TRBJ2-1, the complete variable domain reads DVKVTQSSRYLVKRTGEKVFLECVQDMDHENMFWYRQDPGLGLRLIYFSYDVKMKEKGDIPEGYSVSREKKERFSLILESASTNQTSMYLCALKGPSSYNEQFFGPGTRLTVL.

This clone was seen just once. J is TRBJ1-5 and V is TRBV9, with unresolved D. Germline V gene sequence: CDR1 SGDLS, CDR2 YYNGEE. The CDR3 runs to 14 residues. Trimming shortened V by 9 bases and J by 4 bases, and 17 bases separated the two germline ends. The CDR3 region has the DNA TGTGCCATCCATGATGAGGGCTTGAATCAGCCCCAGCATTTT. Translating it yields CAIHDEGLNQPQHF.

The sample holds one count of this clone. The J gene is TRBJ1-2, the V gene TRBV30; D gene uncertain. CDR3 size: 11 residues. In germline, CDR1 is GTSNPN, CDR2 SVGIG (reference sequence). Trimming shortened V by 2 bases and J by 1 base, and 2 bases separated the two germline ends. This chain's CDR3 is CAWSFNYGYTF. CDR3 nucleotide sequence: TGTGCCTGGAGTTTTAACTATGGCTACACCTTC.

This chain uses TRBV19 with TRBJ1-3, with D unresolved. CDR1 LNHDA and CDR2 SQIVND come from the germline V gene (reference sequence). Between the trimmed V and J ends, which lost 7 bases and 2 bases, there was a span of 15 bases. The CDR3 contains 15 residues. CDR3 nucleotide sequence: TGTGCCAGTAATGGGGATGTTCGAGCTGGAAACACCATATATTTT. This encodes CASNGDVRAGNTIYF.

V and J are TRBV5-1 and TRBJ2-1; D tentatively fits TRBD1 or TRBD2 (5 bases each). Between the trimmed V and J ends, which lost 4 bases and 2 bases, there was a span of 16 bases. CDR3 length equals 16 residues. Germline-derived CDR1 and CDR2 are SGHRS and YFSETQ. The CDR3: CASSAHRDGTYNEQFF. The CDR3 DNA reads TGCGCCAGCAGCGCACACCGGGACGGGACCTACAATGAGCAGTTCTTC. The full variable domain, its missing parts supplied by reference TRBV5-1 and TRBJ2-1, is KAGVTQTPRYLIKTRGQQVTLSCSPISGHRSVSWYQQTPGQGLQFLFEYFSETQRNKGNFPGRFSGRQFSNSRSEMNVSTLELGDSALYLCASSAHRDGTYNEQFFGPGTRLTVL.

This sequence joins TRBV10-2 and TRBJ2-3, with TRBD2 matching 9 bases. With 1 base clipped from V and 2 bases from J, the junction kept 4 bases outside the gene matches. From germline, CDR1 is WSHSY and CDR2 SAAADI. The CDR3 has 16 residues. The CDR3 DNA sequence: TGCGCCAGCAGTGAGTATTGGACTAGCGACACAGATACGCAGTATTTT. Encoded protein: CASSEYWTSDTDTQYF.

The CDR3 DNA follows: TGTGCCAGCTCACCATACGGGGCGAACACCGGGGAGCTGTTTTTT. It codes for CASSPYGANTGELFF. This chain links TRBV18 with TRBJ2-2; a weak D match, TRBD2 (5 bases). The V and J ends lost 2 bases and 0 bases respectively, with 7 bases between them. The CDR3 is 15 amino acids. CDR1 is KGHSH, CDR2 LQKENI, per germline. The variable domain in full, with the rest retrieved from reference TRBV18 and TRBJ2-2, is NAGVMQNPRHLVRRRGQEARLRCSPMKGHSHVYWYRQLPEEGLKFMVYLQKENIIDESGMPKERFSAEFPKEGPSILRIQQVVRGDSAAYFCASSPYGANTGELFFGEGSRLTVL.

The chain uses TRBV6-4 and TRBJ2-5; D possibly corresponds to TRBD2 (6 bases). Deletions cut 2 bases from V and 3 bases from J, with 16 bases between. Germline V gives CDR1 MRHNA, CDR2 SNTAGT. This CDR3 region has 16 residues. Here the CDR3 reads CASSDPPTGAEETQYF. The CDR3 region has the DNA TGTGCCAGCAGTGACCCCCCGACGGGAGCGGAAGAGACCCAGTACTTC.

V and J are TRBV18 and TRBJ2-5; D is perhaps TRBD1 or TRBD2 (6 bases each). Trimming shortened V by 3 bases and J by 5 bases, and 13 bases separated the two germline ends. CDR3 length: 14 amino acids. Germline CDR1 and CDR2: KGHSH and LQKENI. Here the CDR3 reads CASSPPGATETQYF. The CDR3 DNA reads TGTGCCAGCTCACCCCCGGGGGCAACCGAGACCCAGTACTTC.

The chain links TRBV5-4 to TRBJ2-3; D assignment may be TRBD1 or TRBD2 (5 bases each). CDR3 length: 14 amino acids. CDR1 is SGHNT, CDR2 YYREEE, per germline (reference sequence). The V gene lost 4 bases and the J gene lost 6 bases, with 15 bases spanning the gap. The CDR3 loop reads CASSTAGTWDTQYF. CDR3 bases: TGTGCCAGCAGCACCGCAGGGACGTGGGATACGCAGTATTTT.

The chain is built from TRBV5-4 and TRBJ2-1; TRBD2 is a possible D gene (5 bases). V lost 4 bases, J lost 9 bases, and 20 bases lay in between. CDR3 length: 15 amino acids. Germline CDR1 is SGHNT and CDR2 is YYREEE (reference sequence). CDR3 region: CASSPTGVSAGEQFF. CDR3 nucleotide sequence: TGTGCCAGCAGCCCGACTGGCGTGAGCGCGGGTGAGCAGTTCTTC.

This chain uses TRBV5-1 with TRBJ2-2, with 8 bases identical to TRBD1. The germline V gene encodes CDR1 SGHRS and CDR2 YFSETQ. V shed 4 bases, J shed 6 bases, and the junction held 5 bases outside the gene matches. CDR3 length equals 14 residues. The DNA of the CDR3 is TGCGCCAGCAGCGCAAGGACAGGGCCCGGGGAGCTGTTTTTT. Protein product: CASSARTGPGELFF. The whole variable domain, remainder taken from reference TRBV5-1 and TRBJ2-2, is KAGVTQTPRYLIKTRGQQVTLSCSPISGHRSVSWYQQTPGQGLQFLFEYFSETQRNKGNFPGRFSGRQFSNSRSEMNVSTLELGDSALYLCASSARTGPGELFFGEGSRLTVL.

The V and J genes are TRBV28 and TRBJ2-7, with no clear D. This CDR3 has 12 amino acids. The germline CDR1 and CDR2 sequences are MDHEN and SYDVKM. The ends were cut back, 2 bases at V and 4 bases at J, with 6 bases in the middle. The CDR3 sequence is CASSLVVYEQYF. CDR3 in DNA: TGTGCCAGCAGTTTAGTGGTTTACGAGCAGTACTTC.

CDR3 in DNA: TGTGCCAGCAGCGTAGTCACTAGCGGGAGGGTCACAGATACGCAGTATTTT. Residues: CASSVVTSGRVTDTQYF. J is TRBJ2-3 and V is TRBV9, with 13 bases that match TRBD2. From germline, CDR1 is SGDLS and CDR2 YYNGEE. The V and J ends lost 0 bases and 2 bases, in that order; junction bases with no gene match: 3. This CDR3 spans 17 amino acids.